This TCR beta chain was identified in a study of identical twins. V was clipped by 7 bases and J by 0 bases; unmatched bases: 9. Germline CDR1 reads SGHRS; CDR2 reads YFSETQ. This CDR3 comprises 15 residues. In its sample, this clonotype was seen a few times. TCRdb re-derived calls from the 5' RACE reads in MiXCR, one entry per CDR3 protein. The table has some 250,000 distinct CDR3 sequences, about 13% seen once; the top ten hold approximately 4%. These same data were also listed under a study on yellow fever vaccine responses in identical twins.

The clonotype comes from a woman between 18 and 29 years old in good health. The sample consisted of memory (CD45RO+) T cells sorted from blood. The chain is built from TRBV5-1 and TRBJ1-1, with TRBD1 identical over 7 bases. The CDR3 DNA reads as TGCGCCAGCCACACAGGGGTTGAGGTGAACACTGAAGCTTTCTTT. Translating gives CASHTGVEVNTEAFF. The full variable domain, with the rest looked up from reference TRBV5-1 and TRBJ1-1, is KAGVTQTPRYLIKTRGQQVTLSCSPISGHRSVSWYQQTPGQGLQFLFEYFSETQRNKGNFPGRFSGRQFSNSRSEMNVSTLELGDSALYLCASHTGVEVNTEAFFGQGTRLTVV.